Listed here are 25 T cell receptor beta chains from one sample, sequenced in a study of shared clonotypes between healthy human individuals. Here immunoSEQ multiplex PCR was the method, and the copy in TCRdb shows in-frame clones only, minus some. Of about 1.5 million clones in the sample, around 97% were seen once. The sample was naive CD4+ T cells sorted from blood. Stated subset: CD45RA+ positively selected. These receptor sequences come from a man aged 30 to 45 in good health.

J is TRBJ2-3 and V is TRBV29-1, with 7 bases that match TRBD2. CDR1 and CDR2 from the germline V gene are SQVTM and ANQGSEA. The CDR3 has 13 residues. Losses at the gene ends were 7 bases for V and 1 base for J; bases not matched to a gene: 5. CDR3: CSAGTIGTDTQYF. CDR3 coding DNA: TGCAGCGCCGGGACTATCGGCACAGATACGCAGTATTTT.

The rearrangement joins TRBV5-4 to TRBJ1-2; D call uncertain. CDR1 SGHNT and CDR2 YYREEE come from the germline V gene (reference sequence). V dropped 4 bases and J dropped 4 bases, with 17 bases sitting between them. The CDR3 covers 15 residues. Here the CDR3 DNA reads TGTGCCAGCAGCCTGTACCGGGAGGGCCTCTATGGCTACACCTTC. Amino acids: CASSLYREGLYGYTF.

CDR3 sequence: CASSQPGTGNTIYF. CDR3 nucleotides: TGCGCCAGCAGCCAACCAGGGACTGGAAACACCATATATTTT. This chain joins TRBV4-1 and TRBJ1-3; perhaps TRBD1 as D (5 bases). This CDR3 comprises 14 residues. CDR1 MGHRA and CDR2 YSYEKL come from the germline V gene. V was pared by 2 bases and J by 2 bases, with 7 bases between.

In this sample, this clone turned up once. The chain uses TRBV14 and TRBJ2-1, with 8 bases that match TRBD2. The CDR3 runs 14 residues. From germline, CDR1 is SGHDN and CDR2 FVKESK. V trimming: 4 bases; J trimming: 4 bases; junction bases outside the gene matches: 3. CDR3 loop: CASSRTSWYNEQFF. DNA for the CDR3: TGTGCCAGCAGCCGGACTAGCTGGTACAATGAGCAGTTCTTC.

For this clone: A read error may account for a junction end that differs from germline. This chain links TRBV29-1 with TRBJ2-5; D gene uncertain. CDR1 SQVTM and CDR2 ANQGSEA come from the germline V gene. The CDR3 has 11 amino acids. The DNA for the CDR3 is TGCAGCGTTACCCCGGGCGCTGCCCCGGACTTC. Encoded protein: CSVTPGAAPDF.

V and J are TRBV5-1 and TRBJ2-2, with D possibly matching TRBD1 (8 bases). The V and J ends lost 4 bases and 10 bases respectively, with 23 bases between them. Germline V lookup: CDR1 SGHRS, CDR2 YFSETQ. The CDR3 has 16 amino acids. CDR3 protein: CASSPHRGGMAEELFF. Here the CDR3 DNA reads TGCGCCAGCAGCCCCCACAGGGGGGGTATGGCGGAGGAGCTGTTTTTT. The full variable domain, completed using reference TRBV5-1 and TRBJ2-2, is KAGVTQTPRYLIKTRGQQVTLSCSPISGHRSVSWYQQTPGQGLQFLFEYFSETQRNKGNFPGRFSGRQFSNSRSEMNVSTLELGDSALYLCASSPHRGGMAEELFFGEGSRLTVL.

The J gene is TRBJ1-5, the V gene TRBV29-1, with D uncertain. The CDR3 runs 13 residues. The V gene lost 0 bases and the J gene lost 0 bases, with 3 bases spanning the gap. Germline V gives CDR1 SQVTM, CDR2 ANQGSEA. CDR3 residues: CSVEDNSNQPQHF. In DNA form, the CDR3 reads TGCAGCGTTGAAGATAATAGCAATCAGCCCCAGCATTTT.

V usage is TRBV7-8 and J usage is TRBJ2-7; D may be TRBD2 (6 bases). Germline V CDR1 and CDR2: SGHVS, FQNEAQ. V dropped 5 bases and J dropped 2 bases, with 16 bases sitting between them. This CDR3 contains 15 residues. The CDR3 is CASSPRSPGAYEQYF. DNA of the CDR3: TGTGCCAGCAGCCCACGGAGCCCGGGAGCCTACGAGCAGTACTTC.

V and J are TRBV6-5 and TRBJ2-7, with TRBD2 matching 7 bases. This CDR3 has 15 amino acids. The junction had 11 bases not matched to a gene; V was cut back by 7 bases and J by 2 bases. Germline loops: CDR1 MNHEY, CDR2 SVGAGI. The chain's CDR3 is CASISAGEAPYEQYF. CDR3 sequence (DNA): TGTGCCAGCATTTCGGCGGGAGAGGCCCCCTACGAGCAGTACTTC.

V gene TRBV7-3 combines with J gene TRBJ2-1, with 9 bases identical to TRBD1. With V trimmed by 5 bases and J by 0 bases, 2 bases remained unmatched. This CDR3 has 15 amino acids. Germline V CDR1 and CDR2: SGHTA, FQGTGA. DNA of the CDR3: TGTGCCAGCAGCCCGGGACAGGGCTCCTACAATGAGCAGTTCTTC. It translates to CASSPGQGSYNEQFF.

This clone was seen once. The chain recombines TRBV5-1 with TRBJ1-2, with D hard to call. The CDR3 spans 14 residues. Germline lookup yields CDR1 SGHRS and CDR2 YFSETQ. Trimming left V 0 bases short and J 0 bases short, with 6 bases between. CDR3 residues: CASSLGAANYGYTF. As DNA, the CDR3 is TGCGCCAGCAGCTTGGGGGCGGCTAACTATGGCTACACCTTC.

This clone occurred once. This chain uses TRBV5-1 with TRBJ2-5, with 16 nucleotides matching TRBD2. The trim removed 4 bases at V and 4 bases at J, leaving 7 bases unmatched. This CDR3 spans 17 amino acids. Germline CDR1 reads SGHRS; CDR2 reads YFSETQ. The CDR3 loop reads CASSTGLAGGSSETQYF. The CDR3 DNA reads as TGCGCCAGCAGCACGGGACTAGCGGGAGGGTCTTCAGAGACCCAGTACTTC.

The V gene is TRBV4-1, the J gene TRBJ2-1; TRBD2 matches at 11 bases. Looked up from germline, CDR1 is MGHRA and CDR2 is YSYEKL. This CDR3 spans 16 amino acids. V trimming: 2 bases; J trimming: 9 bases; junction bases outside the gene matches: 9. The CDR3 DNA reads as TGCGCCAGCAGCCAATTAGGCCTAGCGGGAGGCGGTGAGCAGTTCTTC. Translation gives CASSQLGLAGGGEQFF.

The chain links TRBV7-9 to TRBJ2-1, with D perhaps TRBD2 (6 bases). CDR3 length: 17 residues. Germline-derived CDR1 and CDR2 are SEHNR and FQNEAQ (reference sequence). The V end was cut by 3 bases, the J end by 0 bases, with 15 bases between. This chain's CDR3 is CASSFEAGGGSYNEQFF. The CDR3, as DNA: TGTGCCAGCAGCTTTGAAGCGGGTGGGGGCTCCTACAATGAGCAGTTCTTC.

The V and J genes are TRBV14 and TRBJ2-1, with a weak D call TRBD2 (6 bases). CDR1 SGHDN and CDR2 FVKESK come from the germline V gene. The CDR3 totals 15 residues. Trimming pared 5 bases from V and 6 bases from J, leaving 17 bases between. The CDR3 DNA follows: TGTGCCAGCAGCTACGGCTGGGGGAGGAGCAATGAGCAGTTCTTC. This encodes CASSYGWGRSNEQFF.

This chain joins TRBV5-4 and TRBJ2-5; possible D gene TRBD2, 5 bases. The CDR3 is 13 amino acids. CDR1 SGHNT and CDR2 YYREEE come from the germline V gene (reference sequence). With 9 bases removed from V and 2 bases from J, the gap between germline ends came to 14 bases. In nucleotides, the CDR3 is TGTGCCACCGGGGATTTGGGACAAGAGACCCAGTACTTC. Encoded protein: CATGDLGQETQYF. Based on the CDR3 plus reference TRBV5-4 and TRBJ2-5, the full variable domain is ETGVTQSPTHLIKTRGQQVTLRCSSQSGHNTVSWYQQALGQGPQFIFQYYREEENGRGNFPPRFSGLQFPNYSSELNVNALELDDSALYLCATGDLGQETQYFGPGTRLLVL.

V gene TRBV11-2 combines with J gene TRBJ2-3; a possible D gene is TRBD1 (6 bases). V lost 3 bases and J 8 bases, leaving 18 bases between the germline ends. The CDR3 totals 15 residues. CDR1 and CDR2 (germline): SGHAT, FQNNGV. This CDR3 is CASSLGPGELGTQYF. CDR3 DNA sequence: TGTGCCAGCAGCTTGGGTCCAGGGGAGCTTGGTACGCAGTATTTT.

This clone was detected only once. V is TRBV25-1 and J is TRBJ2-5, with D hard to call. Trimming removed 4 bases from V and 5 bases from J, with 8 bases in between. Per the germline V gene, CDR1 is MGHDK and CDR2 is SYGVNS. CDR3 length: 12 amino acids. CDR3 residues: CASSGQMETQYF. The CDR3 bases are TGTGCCAGCAGTGGACAAATGGAGACCCAGTACTTC.

The chain combines TRBV28 with TRBJ2-3; D is perhaps TRBD1 (5 bases). The germline CDR1 and CDR2 sequences are MDHEN and SYDVKM. The CDR3 has 15 amino acids. Trimming took off 6 bases at V and 3 bases at J, with 16 bases between the two ends. CDR3 sequence reads: CASSQIHPGTDTQYF. The DNA for the CDR3 is TGTGCCAGCAGCCAAATACACCCAGGGACAGATACGCAGTATTTT.

The V gene is TRBV7-9, the J gene TRBJ1-2; TRBD1 matches 8 bases. Trimming took 4 bases from V and 2 from J; bases not matched to a gene: 6. This CDR3 has 15 residues. The germline V gene has CDR1 SEHNR and CDR2 FQNEAQ (reference sequence). The CDR3 sequence is CASSSSRGRNYGYTF. The CDR3 DNA follows: TGTGCCAGCAGCTCAAGCAGGGGGCGAAACTATGGCTACACCTTC.

The V gene is TRBV29-1, the J gene TRBJ2-3, with TRBD1 matching 8 bases. V lost 7 bases to trimming and J lost 9 bases; unmatched junction nucleotides: 6. Germline values: CDR1 SQVTM, CDR2 ANQGSEA. The CDR3 runs 11 residues. The CDR3 protein is CSAETGGTQYF. CDR3 coding DNA: TGCAGCGCCGAAACAGGGGGAACGCAGTATTTT.

V is TRBV15 and J is TRBJ2-2, with 12 bases fitting TRBD1. V shed 9 bases and J 7 bases; nucleotides not matched to a gene: 9. The CDR3 loop spans 15 amino acids. Per the germline V gene, CDR1 is LNHNV and CDR2 is YYDKDF (reference sequence). The CDR3 region is CATKTGTGGHGELFF. The CDR3 DNA reads TGTGCCACTAAGACCGGGACAGGGGGCCACGGGGAGCTGTTTTTT.

This chain joins TRBV5-6 and TRBJ1-2; 10 positions match TRBD1. With 4 bases clipped from V and 2 bases from J, the junction kept 2 bases outside the gene matches. The germline V gene has CDR1 SGHDT and CDR2 YYEEEE. The CDR3 extends over 14 amino acids. The CDR3 sequence is CASSVGQGNYGYTF. In DNA, the CDR3 is TGTGCCAGCAGCGTGGGACAGGGGAACTATGGCTACACCTTC. Drawing the rest from reference TRBV5-6 and TRBJ1-2, the complete variable domain is DAGVTQSPTHLIKTRGQQVTLRCSPKSGHDTVSWYQQALGQGPQFIFQYYEEEERQRGNFPDRFSGHQFPNYSSELNVNALLLGDSALYLCASSVGQGNYGYTFGSGTRLTVV.

J is TRBJ2-3 and V is TRBV18; 10 positions agree with TRBD2. Germline V gives CDR1 KGHSH, CDR2 LQKENI. After removal of 3 bases from V and 3 bases from J, the junction contained 3 bases not matched to a gene. The CDR3 extends over 15 amino acids. CDR3 protein: CASSPELAGTDTQYF. The CDR3 coding sequence is TGTGCCAGCTCACCGGAACTAGCGGGAACAGATACGCAGTATTTT. The whole variable domain, remainder taken from reference TRBV18 and TRBJ2-3, is NAGVMQNPRHLVRRRGQEARLRCSPMKGHSHVYWYRQLPEEGLKFMVYLQKENIIDESGMPKERFSAEFPKEGPSILRIQQVVRGDSAAYFCASSPELAGTDTQYFGPGTRLTVL.

The V and J genes are TRBV15 and TRBJ2-7; perhaps D is TRBD1 or TRBD2 (5 bases each). V gave up 0 bases and J gave up 2 bases, with 14 bases separating them. The CDR3 consists of 16 residues. Germline V CDR1 and CDR2: LNHNV, YYDKDF (reference sequence). CDR3 in amino acids: CATSREGTGHAYEQYF. Written as DNA, the CDR3 is TGTGCCACCAGCAGAGAGGGCACGGGGCACGCCTACGAGCAGTACTTC.